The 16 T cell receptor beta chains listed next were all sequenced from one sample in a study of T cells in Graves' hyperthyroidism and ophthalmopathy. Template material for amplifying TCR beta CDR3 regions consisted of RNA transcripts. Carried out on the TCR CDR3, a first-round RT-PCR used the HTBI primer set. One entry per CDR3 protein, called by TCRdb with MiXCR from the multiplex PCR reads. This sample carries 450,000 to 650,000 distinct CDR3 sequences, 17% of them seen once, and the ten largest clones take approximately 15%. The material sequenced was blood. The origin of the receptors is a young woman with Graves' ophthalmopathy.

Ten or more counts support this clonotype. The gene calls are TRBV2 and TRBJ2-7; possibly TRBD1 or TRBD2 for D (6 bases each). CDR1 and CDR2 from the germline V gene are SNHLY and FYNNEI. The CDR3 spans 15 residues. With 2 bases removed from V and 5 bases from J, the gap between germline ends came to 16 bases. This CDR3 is CASSEHRGRPDEQYF. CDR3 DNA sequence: TGTGCCAGCAGTGAACACCGGGGGCGGCCTGACGAGCAGTACTTC.

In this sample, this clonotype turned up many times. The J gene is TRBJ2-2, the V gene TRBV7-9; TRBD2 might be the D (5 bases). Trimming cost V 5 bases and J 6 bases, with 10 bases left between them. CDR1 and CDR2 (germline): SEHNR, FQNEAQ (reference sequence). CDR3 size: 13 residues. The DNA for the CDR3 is TGTGCCAGCAGCATACGGGGTTCCGGGGAGCTGTTTTTT. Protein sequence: CASSIRGSGELFF. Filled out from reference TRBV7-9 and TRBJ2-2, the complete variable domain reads DTGVSQNPRHKITKRGQNVTFRCDPISEHNRLYWYRQTLGQGPEFLTYFQNEAQLEKSRLLSDRFSAERPKGSFSTLEIQRTEQGDSAMYLCASSIRGSGELFFGEGSRLTVL.

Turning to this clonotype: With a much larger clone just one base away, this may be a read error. In DNA form, the CDR3 reads TGTGCCAGCAGCTTAGAGGGGGAGAGCACTGAAGCTTTCTTT. The encoded protein is CASSLEGESTEAFF. The chain carries TRBV7-9 and TRBJ1-1, with D perhaps TRBD1 (6 bases). Trimming stripped 1 base from V and 4 bases from J, with 10 bases between. This CDR3 region has 14 residues. Looked up from germline, CDR1 is SEHNR and CDR2 is FQNEAQ (reference sequence).

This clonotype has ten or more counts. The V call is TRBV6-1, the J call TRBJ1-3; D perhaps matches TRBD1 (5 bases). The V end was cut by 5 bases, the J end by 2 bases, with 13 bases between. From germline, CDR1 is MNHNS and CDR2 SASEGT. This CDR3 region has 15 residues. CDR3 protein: CASSYERGAGNTIYF. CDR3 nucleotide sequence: TGTGCCAGCAGTTATGAGAGGGGAGCTGGAAACACCATATATTTT.

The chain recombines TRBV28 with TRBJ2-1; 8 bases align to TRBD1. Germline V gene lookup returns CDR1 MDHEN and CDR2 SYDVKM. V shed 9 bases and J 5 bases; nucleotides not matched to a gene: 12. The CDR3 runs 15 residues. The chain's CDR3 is CASSIGQGGNNEQFF. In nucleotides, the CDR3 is TGTGCCAGTAGTATAGGACAGGGTGGAAACAATGAGCAGTTCTTC.

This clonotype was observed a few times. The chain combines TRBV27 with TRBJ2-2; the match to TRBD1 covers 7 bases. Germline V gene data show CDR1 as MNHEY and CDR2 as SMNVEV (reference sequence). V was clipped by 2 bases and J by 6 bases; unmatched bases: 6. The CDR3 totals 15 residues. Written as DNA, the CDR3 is TGTGCCAGCAGTTTACGACAGGGTAATCCCGGGGAGCTGTTTTTT. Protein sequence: CASSLRQGNPGELFF.

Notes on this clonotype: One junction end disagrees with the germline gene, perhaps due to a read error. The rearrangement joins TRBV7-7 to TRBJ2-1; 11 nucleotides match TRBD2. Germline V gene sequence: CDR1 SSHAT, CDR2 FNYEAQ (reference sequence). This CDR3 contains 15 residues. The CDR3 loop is CASSLVAGGDNEQSF. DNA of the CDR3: TGTGCTAGCAGCCTTGTAGCGGGGGGGGACAATGAGCAGTCCTTC. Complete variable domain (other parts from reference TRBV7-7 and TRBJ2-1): GAGVSQSPRYKVTKRGQDVTLRCDPISSHATLYWYQQALGQGPEFLTYFNYEAQPDKSGLPSDRFSAERPEGSISTLTIQRTEQRDSAMYRCASSLVAGGDNEQSFGPGTRLTVL.

The CDR3 sequence is CASSLYGGERGEQYF. The DNA for the CDR3 is TGTGCCAGCAGCTTATATGGGGGGGAGCGTGGCGAGCAGTACTTC. This sequence joins TRBV7-2 and TRBJ2-7, with TRBD2 matching 7 bases. This CDR3 region has 15 residues. Germline V gives CDR1 SGHTA, CDR2 FQGNSA. Unmatched junction bases numbered 10, after V lost 2 bases and J lost 6 bases.

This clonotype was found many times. CDR3 region: CASSPMGIPTEAFF. For the CDR3, the DNA is TGTGCCAGCTCACCAATGGGGATTCCCACTGAAGCTTTCTTT. This sequence joins TRBV18 and TRBJ1-1; D unclear. V was cut by 2 bases and J by 4 bases, with 11 bases left in between. Germline loops: CDR1 KGHSH, CDR2 LQKENI. The CDR3 consists of 14 residues.

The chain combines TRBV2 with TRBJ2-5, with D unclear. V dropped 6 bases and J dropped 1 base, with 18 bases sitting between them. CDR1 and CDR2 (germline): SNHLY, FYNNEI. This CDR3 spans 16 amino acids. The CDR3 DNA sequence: TGTGCCAGCAGAGTTGGGCGGTACAGCCGCCAAGAGACCCAGTACTTC. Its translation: CASRVGRYSRQETQYF.

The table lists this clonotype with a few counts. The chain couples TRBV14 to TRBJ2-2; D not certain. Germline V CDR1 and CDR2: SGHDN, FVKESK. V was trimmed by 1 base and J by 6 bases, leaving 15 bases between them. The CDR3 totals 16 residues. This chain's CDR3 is CASSQVDTLAPGELFF. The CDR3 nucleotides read TGTGCCAGCAGCCAAGTTGATACTTTAGCCCCCGGGGAGCTGTTTTTT.

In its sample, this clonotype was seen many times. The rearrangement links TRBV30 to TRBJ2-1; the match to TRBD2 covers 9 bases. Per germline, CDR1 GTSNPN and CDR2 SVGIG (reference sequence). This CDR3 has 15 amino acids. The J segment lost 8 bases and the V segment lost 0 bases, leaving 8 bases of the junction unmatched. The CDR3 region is CAWSVGAGGPDEQFF. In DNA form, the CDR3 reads TGTGCCTGGAGTGTAGGGGCGGGAGGGCCTGATGAGCAGTTCTTC.

CDR3 sequence (DNA): TGTGCCAGCAGTTTAACCGACAGGGTTGAAGCTTTCTTT. Its translation is CASSLTDRVEAFF. The V and J genes are TRBV28 and TRBJ1-1, with 7 positions matching TRBD1. Unmatched junction bases numbered 4, after V lost 2 bases and J lost 7 bases. The germline V gene has CDR1 MDHEN and CDR2 SYDVKM. The CDR3 runs to 13 residues.

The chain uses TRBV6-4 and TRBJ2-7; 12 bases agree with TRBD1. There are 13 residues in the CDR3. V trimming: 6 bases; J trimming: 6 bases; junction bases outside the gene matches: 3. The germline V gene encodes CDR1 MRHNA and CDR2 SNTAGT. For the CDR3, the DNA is TGTGCCAGCAGCGGGACAGGGGGCACCGAGCAGTACTTC. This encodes CASSGTGGTEQYF.

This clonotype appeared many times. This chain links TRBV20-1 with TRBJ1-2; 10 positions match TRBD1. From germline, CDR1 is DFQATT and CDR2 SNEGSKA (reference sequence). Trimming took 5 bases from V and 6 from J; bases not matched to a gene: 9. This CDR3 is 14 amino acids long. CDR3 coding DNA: TGCAGTGCTGACACCGGACAGGGGGTCCATGGCTACACCTTC. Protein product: CSADTGQGVHGYTF.

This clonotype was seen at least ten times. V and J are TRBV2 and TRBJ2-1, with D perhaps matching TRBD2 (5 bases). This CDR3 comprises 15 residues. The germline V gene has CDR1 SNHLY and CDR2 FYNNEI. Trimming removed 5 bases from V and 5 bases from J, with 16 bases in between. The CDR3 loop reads CASSPTRLNDNEQFF. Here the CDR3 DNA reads TGTGCCAGCAGTCCTACTAGACTGAACGACAATGAGCAGTTCTTC.